This note documents a single T cell receptor beta chain sequence. Germline V gene lookup returns CDR1 SEHNR and CDR2 FQNEAQ (reference sequence). V was cut by 0 bases and J by 3 bases, with 9 bases left in between. CDR3 length: 15 amino acids. Authors' analysis steps: It was from reference gene primer amplification that nucleated cell counts were estimated. Method: immunoSEQ multiplex PCR; TCRdb's copy keeps in-frame clones and lacks some. V, J and clone size are those of that table, while D and trimming were read from the DNA. The table lists roughly 14,000 clones, about three quarters of them singletons. The data derive from a study of blood T cell repertoires in COVID-19. Study summary: Samples came from the United States, Italy and Spain, spanning acute and convalescent COVID-19. The cDNA or gDNA used as material had been derived from T cells, B-cell-depleted T cells, or PBMCs.

The gene calls are TRBV7-9 and TRBJ2-1; maybe TRBD1 (5 bases). Sequencing was done on a sample of peripheral blood. This TCR was sampled from a man in his 70s with acute or convalescent COVID-19. The CDR3 region is CASSLALRGYNEQFF. In DNA form, the CDR3 reads TGTGCCAGCAGCTTAGCTCTTAGGGGCTACAATGAGCAGTTCTTC.